This TCR beta chain was documented in a study of PD-1 blockade in classical Hodgkin lymphoma. Study-wide background: On a schedule of every 2 weeks, patients received nivolumab 3 mg/kg intravenously. Study-wide results and caveats: Some patients began nivolumab under 1 year after ASCT. These patients were excluded from later analyses. Undefined causes, possibly disease activity or prior therapy, underlie the repertoire differences.

Repertoires were generated with immunoSEQ multiplex PCR, while TCRdb's copy carries only in-frame clones and drops some. The data hold 25,000 to 30,000 clones, with just under 80% observed a single time. CDR1 and CDR2 from the germline V gene are KGHSH and LQKENI. The CDR3 length is 12 residues. V lost 6 bases and J lost 5; bases outside the gene matches: 3. Every patient was affected by relapse after autologous stem cell transplantation, while exposure to brentuximab vedotin was not uniform. Relapsed/refractory classical Hodgkin lymphoma patients had complete, partial or progressive responses. Regarding this clone: Its antigen is unknown.

This material consisted of peripheral blood mononuclear cells (PBMCs), taken before the second cycle of nivolumab. The V gene is TRBV18, the J gene TRBJ2-5; 7 nucleotides agree with TRBD1. The TCR sequence derives from a human donor with classical Hodgkin lymphoma. The CDR3 sequence is CASSTGQETQYF. The DNA for the CDR3 is TGTGCCAGCTCGACAGGGCAGGAGACCCAGTACTTC. Full variable domain (missing parts from reference TRBV18 and TRBJ2-5): NAGVMQNPRHLVRRRGQEARLRCSPMKGHSHVYWYRQLPEEGLKFMVYLQKENIIDESGMPKERFSAEFPKEGPSILRIQQVVRGDSAAYFCASSTGQETQYFGPGTRLLVL.